This entry lists 5 T cell receptor beta chains sequenced from one sample in a study of a mutant IDH1 vaccine in newly diagnosed glioma. Profiling relied on immunoSEQ multiplex PCR, and the TCRdb table lists in-frame clones only, not all of them. The data show about 59,000 clones, more than 90% seen once. The time point was: baseline, week 1 (first vaccination visit). Specified treatment: pre-vaccination baseline after standard-of-care therapy. Sequences were derived from PBMCs, sampled from a glioma patient treated with radiotherapy, temozolomide or both. The receptors here all came from a man aged 50 to 60 with glioma.

The rearrangement joins TRBV5-1 to TRBJ2-1; no reliable D call. Trimming pared 4 bases from V and 5 bases from J, leaving 4 bases between. Looked up from germline, CDR1 is SGHRS and CDR2 is YFSETQ. The CDR3 loop spans 11 amino acids. As DNA, the CDR3 is TGCGCCAGCAGCGTTAACAATGAGCAGTTCTTC. It codes for CASSVNNEQFF. Full variable domain (remainder filled in from reference TRBV5-1 and TRBJ2-1): KAGVTQTPRYLIKTRGQQVTLSCSPISGHRSVSWYQQTPGQGLQFLFEYFSETQRNKGNFPGRFSGRQFSNSRSEMNVSTLELGDSALYLCASSVNNEQFFGPGTRLTVL.

In this sample, this clone turned up a few times. For the CDR3, the DNA is TGTGCCAGCAGCCTTCGGGACAGGGCGTACAATGAGCAGTTCTTC. It is translated as CASSLRDRAYNEQFF. The chain couples TRBV7-9 to TRBJ2-1; TRBD1 matches at 9 bases. The CDR3 loop spans 15 amino acids. Trimming removed 5 bases from V and 4 bases from J; junction bases left unmatched: 6. Germline V lookup: CDR1 SEHNR, CDR2 FQNEAQ (reference sequence).

The chain is built from TRBV9 and TRBJ1-2; D not certain. The CDR3 runs 15 residues. CDR1 SGDLS and CDR2 YYNGEE come from the germline V gene. Trimming took off 2 bases at V and 0 bases at J, with 11 bases between the two ends. In nucleotides, the CDR3 is TGTGCCAGCAGCGTCGACTCCCGGACTAACTATGGCTACACCTTC. Amino acid sequence: CASSVDSRTNYGYTF.

V gene TRBV25-1 combines with J gene TRBJ2-5, with unresolved D. Germline V CDR1 and CDR2: MGHDK, SYGVNS. The V end was cut by 1 base, the J end by 3 bases, with 9 bases between. CDR3 size: 14 residues. The chain's CDR3 is CASSEFVVEETQYF. DNA for the CDR3: TGTGCCAGCAGTGAATTCGTGGTGGAAGAGACCCAGTACTTC.

V is TRBV15 and J is TRBJ2-3, with 11 bases aligning to TRBD2. J lost 15 bases, V lost 1 base, and 9 bases had no gene match. The V gene's germline CDR1 is LNHNV and CDR2 YYDKDF (reference sequence). The CDR3 sequence is 14 residues long. CDR3 in amino acids: CATSRGGSGGAGYF. DNA of the CDR3: TGTGCCACCAGCAGAGGGGGTAGCGGGGGGGCGGGATATTTT.